This TCR beta chain came from a study of cytomegalovirus exposure and HLA in healthy donors. Looking at the study overall: In a later analysis, the roughly 120 validation repertoires were reported to have used the same platform as the roughly 600 first-cohort repertoires.

The data were produced by immunoSEQ multiplex PCR, yet TCRdb's version contains in-frame clones alone and is incomplete. The sample includes roughly 150,000 clones, approximately 86% of them seen just once. Germline CDR1 and CDR2: SGHRS and YFSETQ. The CDR3 is made up of 13 amino acids. V gave up 0 bases and J gave up 6 bases, with 10 bases separating them. Whole-study findings and limits: TCR beta chains numbering approximately 150 were designated cytomegalovirus-associated. Rarity marked most TCR sequences, yet some public TCRs occurred in many donors.

The sample holds one count of this clone. Its antigen is still unknown. The sample comprised PBMCs. This receptor was obtained from a man aged 18 to 29 in good health and CMV-seropositive. The gene calls are TRBV5-1 and TRBJ2-7; TRBD1 might be the D (6 bases). In nucleotides, the CDR3 is TGCGCCAGCAGCTTGGGGCAGGGGAGCGAGCAGTACTTC. Protein: CASSLGQGSEQYF.